The next 20 T cell receptor beta chains were all read from a single sample in a study of cytotoxic CD8 clonotypes in ibrutinib-treated CLL. Method: immunoSEQ multiplex PCR; TCRdb's copy keeps in-frame clones and lacks some. This table has around 310,000 clones, around four fifths appearing once. The sample in question was PBMCs, obtained before ibrutinib treatment. These receptors were collected from a human donor with chronic lymphocytic leukemia.

The chain couples TRBV7-2 to TRBJ1-1, with D perhaps TRBD1 (6 bases). V lost 5 bases and J 4 bases, leaving 14 bases between the germline ends. CDR3 size: 14 residues. CDR1 and CDR2 from the germline V gene are SGHTA and FQGNSA. CDR3 nucleotide sequence: TGTGCCAGCAGCCGAAATCCAGGGGCCACTGAAGCTTTCTTT. Encoded protein: CASSRNPGATEAFF. Combining the CDR3 with reference TRBV7-2 and TRBJ1-1 gives the whole variable domain GAGVSQSPSNKVTEKGKDVELRCDPISGHTALYWYRQSLGQGLEFLIYFQGNSAPDKSGLPSDRFSAERTGGSVSTLTIQRTQQEDSAVYLCASSRNPGATEAFFGQGTRLTVV.

This CDR3 reads CASTPWGRAYEQYF. The DNA of the CDR3 is TGTGCCAGCACCCCTTGGGGGCGGGCCTACGAGCAGTACTTC. V is TRBV5-6 and J is TRBJ2-7; D possibly corresponds to TRBD1 (6 bases). Germline V gene sequence: CDR1 SGHDT, CDR2 YYEEEE. V was clipped by 6 bases and J by 2 bases, with 15 bases between them. This CDR3 spans 14 amino acids.

The chain links TRBV11-2 to TRBJ2-1, with TRBD2 matching 10 bases. CDR3 length equals 18 residues. J was trimmed by 4 bases and V by 0 bases; bases with no gene match: 9. Germline V CDR1 and CDR2: SGHAT, FQNNGV. The CDR3 sequence is CASSLDSPLAGDYNEQFF. The CDR3 bases are TGTGCCAGCAGCTTAGATTCCCCGCTAGCGGGGGATTACAATGAGCAGTTCTTC.

V is TRBV19 and J is TRBJ2-1; D call uncertain. V gave up 4 bases and J gave up 8 bases, with 15 bases separating them. The CDR3 spans 14 residues. Germline CDR1 is LNHDA and CDR2 is SQIVND (reference sequence). The CDR3 DNA is TGTGCCAGTAGTAACGACATGGCCCGGGATGAGCAGTTCTTC. The encoded protein is CASSNDMARDEQFF.

The V and J genes are TRBV28 and TRBJ2-7; the D is unclear. V lost 3 bases and J 5 bases, leaving 8 bases between the germline ends. This CDR3 has 12 residues. Germline CDR1 is MDHEN and CDR2 is SYDVKM. CDR3 in DNA: TGTGCCAGCAGTTTCCTCGTGGACGAGCAGTACTTC. This codes for CASSFLVDEQYF.

This clone has only a few counts. V gene TRBV4-1 combines with J gene TRBJ2-1, with no clear D. V lost 0 bases, J lost 0 bases, and 3 bases lay in between. CDR3 length equals 14 residues. Germline CDR1 is MGHRA and CDR2 is YSYEKL. CDR3 in DNA: TGCGCCAGCAGCCAAGATCGCTCCTACAATGAGCAGTTCTTC. Residues: CASSQDRSYNEQFF.

The chain uses TRBV27 and TRBJ1-1; D uncertain. V gave up 4 bases and J gave up 2 bases, with 11 bases separating them. The V gene's germline CDR1 is MNHEY and CDR2 SMNVEV (reference sequence). This CDR3 is 14 amino acids long. Written as DNA, the CDR3 is TGTGCCAGCAGTTCCGGGAGGTCAAACACTGAAGCTTTCTTT. The encoded protein is CASSSGRSNTEAFF.

This clone occurred a few times. The chain recombines TRBV7-9 with TRBJ2-7; D is unclear. The CDR3 has 13 residues. Germline V gene lookup returns CDR1 SEHNR and CDR2 FQNEAQ (reference sequence). V was trimmed by 4 bases and J by 1 base, leaving 8 bases between them. This chain's CDR3 is CASSSDLSYEQYF. The CDR3 bases are TGTGCCAGCAGCTCGGACCTATCCTACGAGCAGTACTTC. The full variable domain, its missing parts supplied by reference TRBV7-9 and TRBJ2-7, is DTGVSQNPRHKITKRGQNVTFRCDPISEHNRLYWYRQTLGQGPEFLTYFQNEAQLEKSRLLSDRFSAERPKGSFSTLEIQRTEQGDSAMYLCASSSDLSYEQYFGPGTRLTVT.

This clone was counted a few times. The rearrangement links TRBV2 to TRBJ2-1, with TRBD1 matching over 8 bases. Germline assignment: CDR1 SNHLY and CDR2 FYNNEI. This CDR3 has 14 amino acids. The trim removed 2 bases at V and 6 bases at J, leaving 3 bases unmatched. CDR3 sequence reads: CASSERTGSNEQFF. DNA for the CDR3: TGTGCCAGCAGTGAACGGACAGGGAGCAATGAGCAGTTCTTC. Combining the CDR3 with reference TRBV2 and TRBJ2-1 gives the whole variable domain EPEVTQTPSHQVTQMGQEVILRCVPISNHLYFYWYRQILGQKVEFLVSFYNNEISEKSEIFDDQFSVERPDGSNFTLKIRSTKLEDSAMYFCASSERTGSNEQFFGPGTRLTVL.

The chain carries TRBV4-3 and TRBJ2-2; unclear D gene. Germline loops: CDR1 LGHNA, CDR2 YSLEER. The CDR3 has 18 residues. V lost 5 bases to trimming and J lost 8 bases, with 27 bases between them. In DNA form, the CDR3 reads TGCGCCAGCAGCAATCTTAAGACCACCGACGCACCATCAGGGGAGCTGTTTTTT. It encodes CASSNLKTTDAPSGELFF.

This chain joins TRBV27 and TRBJ1-5; D is unclear. This CDR3 spans 15 amino acids. Trimming removed 3 bases at V and 2 bases at J, with 11 bases between. Germline values: CDR1 MNHEY, CDR2 SMNVEV (reference sequence). CDR3 loop: CASSFFGVGNQPQHF. As DNA, the CDR3 is TGTGCCAGCAGTTTCTTTGGCGTCGGCAATCAGCCCCAGCATTTT.

The chain links TRBV5-4 to TRBJ2-7; the match to TRBD2 covers 7 bases. Germline assignment: CDR1 SGHNT and CDR2 YYREEE (reference sequence). The V segment lost 0 bases and the J segment 4 bases; nucleotides outside the gene matches: 7. The CDR3 extends over 15 amino acids. In DNA form, the CDR3 reads TGTGCCAGCAGCTTGGCGAGCGGGATTCAATACGAGCAGTACTTC. Its translation: CASSLASGIQYEQYF.

This sequence joins TRBV7-7 and TRBJ2-7; 11 bases match TRBD2. V lost 5 bases to trimming and J lost 3 bases; unmatched junction nucleotides: 3. Germline lookup yields CDR1 SSHAT and CDR2 FNYEAQ (reference sequence). The CDR3 is made up of 14 amino acids. The CDR3: CASSLTSGNYEQYF. The CDR3 nucleotides are TGTGCCAGCAGCCTGACTAGCGGGAACTACGAGCAGTACTTC.

This chain connects TRBV15 to TRBJ1-4, with 7 positions matching TRBD1. V trimming: 4 bases; J trimming: 11 bases; junction bases outside the gene matches: 16. The CDR3 is 16 amino acids. In germline, CDR1 is LNHNV, CDR2 YYDKDF (reference sequence). CDR3 DNA: TGTGCCACCAGCAAGGCCGGACAGGCGTTAAGGTTGAAACTGTTTTTT. It yields the protein CATSKAGQALRLKLFF.

The chain joins TRBV11-2 to TRBJ2-1; TRBD1 is a possible D gene (5 bases). Per germline, CDR1 SGHAT and CDR2 FQNNGV. The ends were cut back, 0 bases at V and 4 bases at J, with 16 bases in the middle. This CDR3 contains 17 residues. The CDR3 DNA reads TGTGCCAGCAGCTTAGATCGGGTAGGGGCACCTTACAATGAGCAGTTCTTC. Translated: CASSLDRVGAPYNEQFF.

The chain has TRBV15 and TRBJ2-7, with a possible D match to TRBD2 (6 bases). The germline gives CDR1 LNHNV, CDR2 YYDKDF (reference sequence). The V end was cut by 5 bases, the J end by 2 bases, with 16 bases between. CDR3 size: 15 residues. The CDR3 DNA reads TGTGCCACCAGCCGGCGGGGTTCTTCAACCTACGAGCAGTACTTC. It yields the protein CATSRRGSSTYEQYF.

This clone has just one count. V and J are TRBV23-1 and TRBJ2-7; 11 bases map to TRBD1. TRBV23-1 is treated as an ORF (open reading frame) with a function not yet certain. The V and J ends lost 9 bases and 7 bases, in that order; junction bases with no gene match: 23. This CDR3 has 18 amino acids. In DNA, the CDR3 is TGCGCCAGTCCACCGTTAGGACAGGGGGCCCTCCTGGGAGATGAGCAGTACTTC. It specifies CASPPLGQGALLGDEQYF.

The rearrangement uses TRBV7-9 and TRBJ2-7; 11 bases map to TRBD2. Germline trimming cut 0 bases from V and 5 bases from J; bases unmatched to any gene: 3. The CDR3 sequence is 15 residues long. Germline V gene sequence: CDR1 SEHNR, CDR2 FQNEAQ (reference sequence). In DNA, the CDR3 is TGTGCCAGCAGCTTAGCGACTAGCGGGATTAACGAGCAGTACTTC. Residues: CASSLATSGINEQYF.

This clone was observed a handful of times. CDR3 residues: CASSLTERMNTEAFF. In DNA, the CDR3 is TGTGCCAGCAGTCTAACAGAAAGAATGAACACTGAAGCTTTCTTT. The chain recombines TRBV27 with TRBJ1-1, with D unclear. The V gene lost 5 bases and the J gene lost 0 bases, with 13 bases spanning the gap. Germline CDR1 reads MNHEY; CDR2 reads SMNVEV (reference sequence). The CDR3 length is 15 residues.

The J gene is TRBJ2-1, the V gene TRBV27; D gene unclear. CDR1 MNHEY and CDR2 SMNVEV come from the germline V gene (reference sequence). V shed 0 bases and J shed 3 bases, with 9 bases lying between them. The CDR3 sequence is 15 residues long. In DNA form, the CDR3 reads TGTGCCAGCAGTTTATCTTCCCCCTACTACAATGAGCAGTTCTTC. This sequence encodes CASSLSSPYYNEQFF.